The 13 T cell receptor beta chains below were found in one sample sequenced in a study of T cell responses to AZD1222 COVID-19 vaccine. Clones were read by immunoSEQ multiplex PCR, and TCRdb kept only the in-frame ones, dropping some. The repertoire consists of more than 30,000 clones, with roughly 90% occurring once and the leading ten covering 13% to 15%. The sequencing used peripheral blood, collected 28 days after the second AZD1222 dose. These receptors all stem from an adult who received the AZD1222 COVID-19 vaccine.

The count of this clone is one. The chain's CDR3 is CASSLEGVKSPLHF. The CDR3, as DNA: TGTGCCAGCAGTTTAGAAGGGGTTAAGTCACCCCTCCACTTT. J is TRBJ1-6 and V is TRBV27; tentative D call: TRBD1 (5 bases). Trimming left V 2 bases short and J 10 bases short, with 12 bases between. This CDR3 region has 14 residues. Germline V lookup: CDR1 MNHEY, CDR2 SMNVEV (reference sequence).

The CDR3 sequence: CASEFGNSPLHF. CDR3 nucleotides: TGTGCCAGCGAATTTGGGAATTCACCCCTCCACTTT. This chain uses TRBV2 with TRBJ1-6, with no clear D. The CDR3 sequence is 12 residues long. The V gene lost 8 bases and the J gene lost 7 bases, with 9 bases spanning the gap. Germline V lookup: CDR1 SNHLY, CDR2 FYNNEI.

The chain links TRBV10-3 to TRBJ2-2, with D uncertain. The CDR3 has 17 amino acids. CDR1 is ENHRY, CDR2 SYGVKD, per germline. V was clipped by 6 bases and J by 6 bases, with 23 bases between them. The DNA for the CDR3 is TGTGCCATCAGCGTAAGACCGGAAGCCCCCTTTTCCGGGGAGCTGTTTTTT. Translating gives CAISVRPEAPFSGELFF.

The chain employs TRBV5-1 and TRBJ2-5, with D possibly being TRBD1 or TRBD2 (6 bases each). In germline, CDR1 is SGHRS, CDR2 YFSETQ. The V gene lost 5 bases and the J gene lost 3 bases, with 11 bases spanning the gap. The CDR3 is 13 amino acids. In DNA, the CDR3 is TGCGCCAGCAGGGCAGGGGAGGAAGAGACCCAGTACTTC. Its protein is CASRAGEEETQYF.

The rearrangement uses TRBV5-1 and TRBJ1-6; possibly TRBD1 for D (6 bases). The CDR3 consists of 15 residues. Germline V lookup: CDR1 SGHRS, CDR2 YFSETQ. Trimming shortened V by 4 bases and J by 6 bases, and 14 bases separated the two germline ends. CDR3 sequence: CASSAETGSNSPLHF. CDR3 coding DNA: TGCGCCAGCAGCGCCGAAACAGGGAGTAATTCACCCCTCCACTTT.

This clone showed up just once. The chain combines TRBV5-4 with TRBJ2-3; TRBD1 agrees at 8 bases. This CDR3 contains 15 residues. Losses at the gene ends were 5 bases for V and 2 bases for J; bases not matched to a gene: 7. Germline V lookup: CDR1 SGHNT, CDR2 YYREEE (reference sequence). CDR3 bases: TGTGCCAGCAGTCAACAGGGACAGGTCACAGATACGCAGTATTTT. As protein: CASSQQGQVTDTQYF.

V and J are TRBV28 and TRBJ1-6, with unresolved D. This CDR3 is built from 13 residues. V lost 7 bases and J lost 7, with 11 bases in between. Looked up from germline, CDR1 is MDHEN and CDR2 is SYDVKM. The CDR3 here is CASNGPYNSPLHF. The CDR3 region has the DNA TGTGCCAGCAACGGGCCATACAATTCACCCCTCCACTTT.

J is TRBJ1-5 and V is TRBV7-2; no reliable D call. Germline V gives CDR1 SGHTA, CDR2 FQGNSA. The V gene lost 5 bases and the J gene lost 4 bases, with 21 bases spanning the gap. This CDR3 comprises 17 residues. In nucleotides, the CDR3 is TGTGCCAGCAGCCCAAACCAACGGGGTAACAATAATCAGCCCCAGCATTTT. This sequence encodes CASSPNQRGNNNQPQHF. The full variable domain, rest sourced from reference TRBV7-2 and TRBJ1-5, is GAGVSQSPSNKVTEKGKDVELRCDPISGHTALYWYRQSLGQGLEFLIYFQGNSAPDKSGLPSDRFSAERTGGSVSTLTIQRTQQEDSAVYLCASSPNQRGNNNQPQHFGDGTRLSIL.

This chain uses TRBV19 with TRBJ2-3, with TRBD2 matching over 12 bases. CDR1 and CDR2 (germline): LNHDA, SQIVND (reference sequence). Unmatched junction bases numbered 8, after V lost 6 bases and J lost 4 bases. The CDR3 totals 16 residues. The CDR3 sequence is CASSPLAGGGADTQYF. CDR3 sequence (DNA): TGTGCCAGTAGCCCACTAGCGGGGGGAGGCGCAGATACGCAGTATTTT. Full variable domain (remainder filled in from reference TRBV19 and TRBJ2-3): DGGITQSPKYLFRKEGQNVTLSCEQNLNHDAMYWYRQDPGQGLRLIYYSQIVNDFQKGDIAEGYSVSREKKESFPLTVTSAQKNPTAFYLCASSPLAGGGADTQYFGPGTRLTVL.

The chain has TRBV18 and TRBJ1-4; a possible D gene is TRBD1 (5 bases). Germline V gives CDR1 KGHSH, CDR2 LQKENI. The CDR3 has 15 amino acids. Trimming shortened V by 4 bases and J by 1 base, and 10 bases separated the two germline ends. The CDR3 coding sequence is TGTGCCAGCTCACTTCAGACAGTAACTAATGAAAAACTGTTTTTT. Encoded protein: CASSLQTVTNEKLFF. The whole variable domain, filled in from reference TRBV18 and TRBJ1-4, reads NAGVMQNPRHLVRRRGQEARLRCSPMKGHSHVYWYRQLPEEGLKFMVYLQKENIIDESGMPKERFSAEFPKEGPSILRIQQVVRGDSAAYFCASSLQTVTNEKLFFGSGTQLSVL.

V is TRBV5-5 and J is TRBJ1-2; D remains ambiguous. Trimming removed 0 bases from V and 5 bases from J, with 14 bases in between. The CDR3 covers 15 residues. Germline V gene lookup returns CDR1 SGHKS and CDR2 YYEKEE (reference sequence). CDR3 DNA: TGTGCCAGCAGCTTGGTCCCGGTGCAAGGGTATGGCTACACCTTC. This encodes CASSLVPVQGYGYTF.

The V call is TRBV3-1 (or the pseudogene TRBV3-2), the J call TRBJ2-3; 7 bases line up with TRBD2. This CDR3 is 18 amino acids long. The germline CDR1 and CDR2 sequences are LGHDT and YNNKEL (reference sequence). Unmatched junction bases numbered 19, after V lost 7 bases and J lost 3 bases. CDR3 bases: TGTGCCAGCATCGCAAGGTTCTTAGCGGGTTTGAGAACAGATACGCAGTATTTT. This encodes CASIARFLAGLRTDTQYF.

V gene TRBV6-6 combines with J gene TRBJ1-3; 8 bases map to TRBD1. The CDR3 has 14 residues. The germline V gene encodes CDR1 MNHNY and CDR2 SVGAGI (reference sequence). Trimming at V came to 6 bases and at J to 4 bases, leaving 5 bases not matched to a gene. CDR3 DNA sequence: TGTGCCAGCAGGGCGGGACAGGAGGGAAACACCATATATTTT. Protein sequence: CASRAGQEGNTIYF.